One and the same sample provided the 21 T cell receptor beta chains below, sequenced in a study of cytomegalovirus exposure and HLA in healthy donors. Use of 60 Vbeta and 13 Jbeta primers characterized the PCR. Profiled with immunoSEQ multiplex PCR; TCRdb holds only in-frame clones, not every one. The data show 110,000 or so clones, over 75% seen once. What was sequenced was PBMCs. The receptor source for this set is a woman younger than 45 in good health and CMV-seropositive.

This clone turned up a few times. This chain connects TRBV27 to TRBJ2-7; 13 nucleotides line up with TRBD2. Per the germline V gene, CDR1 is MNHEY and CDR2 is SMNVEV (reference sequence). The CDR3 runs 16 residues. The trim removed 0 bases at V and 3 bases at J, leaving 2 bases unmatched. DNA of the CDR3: TGTGCCAGCAGTTTATCCGGGACTAGCGGGATCTACGAGCAGTACTTC. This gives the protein CASSLSGTSGIYEQYF.

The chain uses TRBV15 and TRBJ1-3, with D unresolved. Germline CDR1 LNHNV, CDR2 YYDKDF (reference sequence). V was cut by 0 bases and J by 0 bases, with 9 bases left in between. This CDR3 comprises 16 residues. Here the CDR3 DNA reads TGTGCCACCAGCAGAGACCCGGGTACCTCTGGAAACACCATATATTTT. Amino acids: CATSRDPGTSGNTIYF.

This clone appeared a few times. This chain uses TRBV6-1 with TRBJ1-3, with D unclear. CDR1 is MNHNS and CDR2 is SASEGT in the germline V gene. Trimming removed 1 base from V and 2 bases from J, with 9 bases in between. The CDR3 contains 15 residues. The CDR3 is CASSEESVPGNTIYF. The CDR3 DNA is TGTGCCAGCAGTGAAGAGTCGGTTCCTGGAAACACCATATATTTT.

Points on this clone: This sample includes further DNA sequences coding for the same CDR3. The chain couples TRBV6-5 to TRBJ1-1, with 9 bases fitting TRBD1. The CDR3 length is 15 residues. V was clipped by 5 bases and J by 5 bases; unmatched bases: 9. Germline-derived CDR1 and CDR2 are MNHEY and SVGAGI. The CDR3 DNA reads TGTGCCAGCAGTACGCGTCGACAGGGGGATACTGAAGCTTTCTTT. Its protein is CASSTRRQGDTEAFF.

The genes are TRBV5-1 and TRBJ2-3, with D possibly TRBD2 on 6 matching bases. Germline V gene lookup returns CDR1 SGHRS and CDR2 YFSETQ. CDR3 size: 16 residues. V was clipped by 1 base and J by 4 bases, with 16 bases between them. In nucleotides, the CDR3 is TGCGCCAGCAGCTTGTTAGCGGCAACATCCTCAGATACGCAGTATTTT. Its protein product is CASSLLAATSSDTQYF.

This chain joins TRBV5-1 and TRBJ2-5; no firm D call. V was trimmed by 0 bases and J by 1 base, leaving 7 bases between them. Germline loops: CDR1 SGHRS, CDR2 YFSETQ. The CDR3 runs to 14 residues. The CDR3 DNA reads TGCGCCAGCAGCTTGGGGCCGGGCCAAGAGACCCAGTACTTC. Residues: CASSLGPGQETQYF. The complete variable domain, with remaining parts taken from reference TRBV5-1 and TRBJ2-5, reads KAGVTQTPRYLIKTRGQQVTLSCSPISGHRSVSWYQQTPGQGLQFLFEYFSETQRNKGNFPGRFSGRQFSNSRSEMNVSTLELGDSALYLCASSLGPGQETQYFGPGTRLLVL.

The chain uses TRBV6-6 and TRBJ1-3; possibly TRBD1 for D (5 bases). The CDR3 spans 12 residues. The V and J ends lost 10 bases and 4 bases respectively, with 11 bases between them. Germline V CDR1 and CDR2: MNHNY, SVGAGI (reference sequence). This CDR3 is CAIGRVGNTIYF. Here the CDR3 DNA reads TGTGCCATCGGCAGGGTGGGAAACACCATATATTTT.

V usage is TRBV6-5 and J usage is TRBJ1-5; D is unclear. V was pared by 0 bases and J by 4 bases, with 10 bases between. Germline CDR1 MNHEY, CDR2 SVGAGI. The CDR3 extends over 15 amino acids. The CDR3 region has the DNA TGTGCCAGCAGTTACTCGCCACAGCAGAATCAGCCCCAGCATTTT. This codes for CASSYSPQQNQPQHF.

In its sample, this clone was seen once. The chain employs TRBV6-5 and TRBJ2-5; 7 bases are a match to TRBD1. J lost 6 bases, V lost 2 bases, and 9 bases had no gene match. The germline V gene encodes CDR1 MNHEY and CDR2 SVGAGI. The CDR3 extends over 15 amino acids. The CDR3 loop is CASSYDRDNTKTQYF. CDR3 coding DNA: TGTGCCAGCAGTTACGACAGGGATAACACGAAGACCCAGTACTTC.

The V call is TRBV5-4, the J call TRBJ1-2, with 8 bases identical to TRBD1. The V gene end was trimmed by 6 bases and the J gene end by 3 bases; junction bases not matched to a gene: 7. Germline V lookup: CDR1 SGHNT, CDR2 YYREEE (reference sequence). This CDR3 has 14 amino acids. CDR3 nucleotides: TGTGCCAGCAACCAGGGGGCGCTTGACTATGGCTACACCTTC. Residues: CASNQGALDYGYTF.

CDR3 amino acids: CASSRHSGDTGELFF. The CDR3 nucleotides are TGTGCCAGCAGCCGTCATTCAGGGGACACCGGGGAGCTGTTTTTT. The rearrangement uses TRBV7-9 and TRBJ2-2; tentative D call: TRBD1 (6 bases). Germline lookup yields CDR1 SEHNR and CDR2 FQNEAQ (reference sequence). CDR3 length: 15 residues. Trimming cost V 5 bases and J 3 bases, with 13 bases left between them.

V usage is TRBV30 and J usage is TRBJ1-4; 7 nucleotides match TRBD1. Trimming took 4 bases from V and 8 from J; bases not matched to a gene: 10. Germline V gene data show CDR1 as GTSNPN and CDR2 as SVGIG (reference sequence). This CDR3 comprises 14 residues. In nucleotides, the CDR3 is TGTGCCTGGACTCGACAGGGTTACAGCGAAAAACTGTTTTTT. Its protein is CAWTRQGYSEKLFF.

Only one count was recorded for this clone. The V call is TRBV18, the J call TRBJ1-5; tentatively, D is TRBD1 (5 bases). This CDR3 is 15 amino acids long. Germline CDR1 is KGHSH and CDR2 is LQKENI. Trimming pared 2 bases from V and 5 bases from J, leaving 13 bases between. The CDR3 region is CASSPLRGGHQPQHF. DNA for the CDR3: TGTGCCAGCTCACCATTAAGGGGAGGGCATCAGCCCCAGCATTTT.

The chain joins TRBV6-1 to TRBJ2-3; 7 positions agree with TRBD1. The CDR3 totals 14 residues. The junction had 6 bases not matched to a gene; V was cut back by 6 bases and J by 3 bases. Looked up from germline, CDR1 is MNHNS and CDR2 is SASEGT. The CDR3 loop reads CASRQGVTTDTQYF. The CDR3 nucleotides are TGTGCCAGCAGGCAGGGGGTCACTACAGATACGCAGTATTTT.

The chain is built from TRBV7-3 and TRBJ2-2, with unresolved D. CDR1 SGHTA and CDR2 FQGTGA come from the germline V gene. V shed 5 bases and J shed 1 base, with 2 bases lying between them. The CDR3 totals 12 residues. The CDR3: CASSLNTGELFF. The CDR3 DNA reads TGTGCCAGCAGCCTGAACACCGGGGAGCTGTTTTTT.

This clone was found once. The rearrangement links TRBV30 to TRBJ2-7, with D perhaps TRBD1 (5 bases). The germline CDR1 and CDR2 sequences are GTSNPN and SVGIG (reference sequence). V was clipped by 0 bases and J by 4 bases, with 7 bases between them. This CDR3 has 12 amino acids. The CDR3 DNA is TGTGCCTGGAGTGTACGACAGTACGAGCAGTACTTC. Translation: CAWSVRQYEQYF.

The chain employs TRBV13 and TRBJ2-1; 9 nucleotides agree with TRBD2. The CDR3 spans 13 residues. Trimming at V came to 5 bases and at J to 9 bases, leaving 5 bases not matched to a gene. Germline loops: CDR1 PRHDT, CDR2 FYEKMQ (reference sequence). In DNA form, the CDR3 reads TGTGCCAGCAGCCCGGGACTAGCTCGTGAGCAGTTCTTC. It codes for CASSPGLAREQFF.

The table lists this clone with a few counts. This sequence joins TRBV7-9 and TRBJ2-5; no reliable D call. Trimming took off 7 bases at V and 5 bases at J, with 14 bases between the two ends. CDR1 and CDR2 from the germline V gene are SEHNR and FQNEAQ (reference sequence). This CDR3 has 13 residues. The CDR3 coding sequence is TGTGCCAGCACCCTCATCGGAGTGGAGACCCAGTACTTC. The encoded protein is CASTLIGVETQYF. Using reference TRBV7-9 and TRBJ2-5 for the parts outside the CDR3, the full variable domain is DTGVSQNPRHKITKRGQNVTFRCDPISEHNRLYWYRQTLGQGPEFLTYFQNEAQLEKSRLLSDRFSAERPKGSFSTLEIQRTEQGDSAMYLCASTLIGVETQYFGPGTRLLVL.

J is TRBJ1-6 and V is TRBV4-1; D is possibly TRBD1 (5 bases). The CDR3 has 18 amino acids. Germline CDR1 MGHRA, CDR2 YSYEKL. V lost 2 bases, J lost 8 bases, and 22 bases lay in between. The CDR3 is CASSQPLPGLQGYSPLHF. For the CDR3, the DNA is TGCGCCAGCAGCCAACCGTTGCCAGGCCTCCAGGGTTATTCACCCCTCCACTTT.

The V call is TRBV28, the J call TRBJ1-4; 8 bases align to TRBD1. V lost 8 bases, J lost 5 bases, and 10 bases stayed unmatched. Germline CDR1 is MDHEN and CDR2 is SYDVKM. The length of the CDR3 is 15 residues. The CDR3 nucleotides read TGTGCCAGCGCCCTCTCAGGGGGCGCGAATGAAAAACTGTTTTTT. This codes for CASALSGGANEKLFF.

The CDR3 loop is CASRTGRTPYSYGYTF. The CDR3 DNA is TGCGCCAGCCGGACAGGGCGAACCCCTTATTCCTATGGCTACACCTTC. The genes are TRBV10-2 and TRBJ1-2; 8 bases are a match to TRBD1. Trimming removed 8 bases from V and 4 bases from J; junction bases left unmatched: 15. The CDR3 runs 16 residues. The germline V gene has CDR1 WSHSY and CDR2 SAAADI.